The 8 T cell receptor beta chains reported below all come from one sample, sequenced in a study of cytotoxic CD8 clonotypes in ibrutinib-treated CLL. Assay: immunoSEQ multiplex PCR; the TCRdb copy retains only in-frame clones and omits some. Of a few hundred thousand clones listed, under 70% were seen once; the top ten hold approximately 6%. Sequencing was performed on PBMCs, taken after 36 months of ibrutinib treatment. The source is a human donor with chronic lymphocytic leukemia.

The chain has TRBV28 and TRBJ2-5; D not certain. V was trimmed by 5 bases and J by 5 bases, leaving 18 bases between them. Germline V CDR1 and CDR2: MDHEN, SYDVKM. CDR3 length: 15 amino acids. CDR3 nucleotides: TGTGCCAGCAGTCGATTCCTGGGTTCATCGGAGACCCAGTACTTC. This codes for CASSRFLGSSETQYF.

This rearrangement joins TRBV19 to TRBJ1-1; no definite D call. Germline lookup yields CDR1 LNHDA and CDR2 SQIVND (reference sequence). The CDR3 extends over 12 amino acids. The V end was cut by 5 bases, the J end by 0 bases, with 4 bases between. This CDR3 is CASSELNTEAFF. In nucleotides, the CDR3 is TGTGCCAGTAGTGAGCTGAACACTGAAGCTTTCTTT.

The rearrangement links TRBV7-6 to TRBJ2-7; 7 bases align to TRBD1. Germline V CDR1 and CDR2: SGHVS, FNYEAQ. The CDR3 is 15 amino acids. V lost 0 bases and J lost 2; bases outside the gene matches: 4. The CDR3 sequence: CASSLAPGTAYEQYF. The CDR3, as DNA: TGTGCCAGCAGCTTAGCGCCTGGGACAGCCTACGAGCAGTACTTC.

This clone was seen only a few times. CDR3 nucleotides: TGTGCCAGCAGTTACTGGGACGCAGATACGCAGTATTTT. Residues: CASSYWDADTQYF. The rearrangement joins TRBV27 to TRBJ2-3; D is possibly TRBD1 or TRBD2 (5 bases each). The CDR3 is made up of 13 amino acids. The V and J ends lost 4 bases and 4 bases respectively, with 9 bases between them. Germline CDR1 is MNHEY and CDR2 is SMNVEV (reference sequence).

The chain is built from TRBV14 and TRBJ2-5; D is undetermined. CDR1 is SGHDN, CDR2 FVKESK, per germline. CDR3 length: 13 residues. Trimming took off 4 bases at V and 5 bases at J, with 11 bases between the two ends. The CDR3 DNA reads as TGTGCCAGCAGCCCCCCGGGTGGGGAGACCCAGTACTTC. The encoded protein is CASSPPGGETQYF.

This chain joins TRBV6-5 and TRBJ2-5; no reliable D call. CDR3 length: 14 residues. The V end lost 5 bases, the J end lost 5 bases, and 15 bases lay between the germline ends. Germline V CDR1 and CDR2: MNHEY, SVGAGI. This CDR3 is CASSLSHYGETQYF. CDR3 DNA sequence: TGTGCCAGCAGTCTCTCGCACTACGGCGAGACCCAGTACTTC.

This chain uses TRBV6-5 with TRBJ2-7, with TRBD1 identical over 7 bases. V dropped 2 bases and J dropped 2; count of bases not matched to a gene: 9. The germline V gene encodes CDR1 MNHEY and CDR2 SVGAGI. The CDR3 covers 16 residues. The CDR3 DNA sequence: TGTGCCAGCAGTTACACCTTGGACAGGTTGGCCTACGAGCAGTACTTC. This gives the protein CASSYTLDRLAYEQYF.

CDR3 residues: CASSQSIANYGYTF. In DNA, the CDR3 is TGCGCCAGCAGCCAATCCATCGCTAACTATGGCTACACCTTC. This chain joins TRBV4-1 and TRBJ1-2; D uncertain. The CDR3 covers 14 residues. Germline V gene data show CDR1 as MGHRA and CDR2 as YSYEKL. Trimming took off 2 bases at V and 0 bases at J, with 7 bases between the two ends.